These 9 T cell receptor beta chains originate from one sample sequenced in a study of response to subunit inactivated influenza vaccine (dated by TCRdb to about 2018). The library was generated by RT-PCR. The reads were generated on an Illumina HiSeq 2500. Through fastp at Q25 and MiXCR, TCRdb rebuilt clones from the public reads, retaining in-frame beta chains. Every entry covers one CDR3 protein and lists the most common genes and DNA from its rows. The sample table lists more than 550,000 distinct CDR3 sequences, approximately 10% of them with a count of one. Approximately 11% of the sample is in the top ten clones. Another study also made use of these data, one on T cells expressing NK-cell markers. As that second study puts it: TCR beta cDNA libraries were prepared using 5'RACE template switching, which introduced a universal primer site and unique molecular identifiers.

Here the sequenced sample was PBMCs from blood, taken on the day of vaccination. The receptors were sampled from a man between 45 and 60 years old who received an inactivated influenza vaccine. Donor details come from another sample of the same person, matched by shared clones.

In this sample, this clonotype turned up many times. The chain couples TRBV12-3 or TRBV12-4 to TRBJ2-2, with D maybe TRBD1 (6 bases). V was pared by 3 bases and J by 0 bases, with 11 bases between. CDR3 length equals 16 residues. The CDR3 here is CASSFRDTSNTGELFF. The CDR3 DNA follows: TGTGCCAGCAGTTTTCGGGACACCTCGAACACCGGGGAGCTGTTTTTT.

This clonotype was picked up many times. The V call is TRBV7-9, the J call TRBJ2-7; D is undetermined. Trimming took off 1 base at V and 7 bases at J, with 8 bases between the two ends. Germline V lookup: CDR1 SEHNR, CDR2 FQNEAQ (reference sequence). This CDR3 has 12 amino acids. CDR3 bases: TGTGCCAGCAGCTTAGATGTCGGGGAGCAGTACTTC. It is translated as CASSLDVGEQYF.

The chain carries TRBV4-2 and TRBJ2-1; the D is unclear. Trimming stripped 1 base from V and 7 bases from J, with 11 bases between. The CDR3 length is 14 residues. Germline V gives CDR1 LGHNA, CDR2 YNFKEQ. The chain's CDR3 is CASSQGQHLNEQFF. The DNA of the CDR3 is TGTGCCAGCAGCCAAGGTCAGCATCTTAATGAGCAGTTCTTC.

The genes are TRBV28 and TRBJ1-2; no firm D call. The CDR3 loop spans 12 amino acids. V lost 4 bases, J lost 11 bases, and 14 bases lay in between. In germline, CDR1 is MDHEN, CDR2 SYDVKM. CDR3 coding DNA: TGTGCCAGCAGTTCGCGGAGGTCTTTATACACCTTC. Translated, it gives CASSSRRSLYTF.

This CDR3 reads CATGRDSPYGYTF. DNA for the CDR3: TGTGCCACCGGCCGGGACAGCCCCTATGGCTACACCTTC. The chain recombines TRBV19 with TRBJ1-2; 7 bases line up with TRBD1. This CDR3 region has 13 residues. V lost 10 bases to trimming and J lost 4 bases; unmatched junction nucleotides: 9. Germline lookup yields CDR1 LNHDA and CDR2 SQIVND (reference sequence).

This clonotype was detected a few times. The rearrangement joins TRBV4-1 to TRBJ2-1, with a tentative D call TRBD2 (6 bases). CDR3 size: 14 residues. V was clipped by 0 bases and J by 8 bases, with 11 bases between them. Per germline, CDR1 MGHRA and CDR2 YSYEKL. The DNA of the CDR3 is TGCGCCAGCAGCCAAGATCACGGGGGATATGAGCAGTTCTTC. Translated, it gives CASSQDHGGYEQFF.

This clonotype was observed a few times. This chain links TRBV7-8 with TRBJ2-3; D not certain. V was clipped by 0 bases and J by 2 bases, with 6 bases between them. The CDR3 runs 14 residues. CDR1 and CDR2 (germline): SGHVS, FQNEAQ. For the CDR3, the DNA is TGTGCCAGCAGCTTAGCGTGGACCACAGATACGCAGTATTTT. Translating it yields CASSLAWTTDTQYF. The full variable domain, completed using reference TRBV7-8 and TRBJ2-3, is GAGVSQSPRYKVAKRGQDVALRCDPISGHVSLFWYQQALGQGPEFLTYFQNEAQLDKSGLPSDRFFAERPEGSVSTLKIQRTQQEDSAVYLCASSLAWTTDTQYFGPGTRLTVL.

This clonotype was recorded at least ten times. The chain couples TRBV6-2 or TRBV6-3 to TRBJ2-6; D unclear. From germline, CDR1 is MNHEY and CDR2 SVGEGT. The CDR3 extends over 20 amino acids. Trimming pared 4 bases from V and 0 bases from J, leaving 22 bases between. CDR3 sequence (DNA): TGTGCCAGCAGTTCCCCTTTACTTGGAACCCCGCACTCTGGGGCCAACGTCCTGACTTTC. This encodes CASSSPLLGTPHSGANVLTF.

This clonotype was counted between two and nine times. CDR3 nucleotide sequence: TGTGCCAGCAGACAAAGATACTATGGCTACACCTTC. This translates into CASRQRYYGYTF. The genes are TRBV5-6 and TRBJ1-2, with no clear D. The germline V gene has CDR1 SGHDT and CDR2 YYEEEE. V dropped 5 bases and J dropped 3 bases, with 8 bases sitting between them. The CDR3 runs 12 residues.